This T cell receptor beta chain was captured in a study of blood T cell repertoires in COVID-19. In the study overall: Material from acute and convalescent COVID-19 was sourced from the United States, Italy and Spain. T cells, B-cell-depleted T cells, or PBMCs supplied cDNA or gDNA.

Original methodology: Quantification of nucleated cells was approximated via reference gene primer amplification. Profiling relied on immunoSEQ multiplex PCR, and the TCRdb table lists in-frame clones only, not all of them. D and trimming come from the DNA, and the V and J calls and clone size come from that table. The sample records 20,000 to 25,000 clones, about nine tenths being singletons. With V trimmed by 3 bases and J by 6 bases, 12 bases remained unmatched. Per germline, CDR1 SGDLS and CDR2 YYNGEE. The CDR3 totals 17 residues. The sequencing input was peripheral blood. This clonotype originated in a woman aged 70-85 years with active COVID-19. The V call is TRBV9, the J call TRBJ2-1; 10 bases fit TRBD1. The CDR3 here is CASSALGRQGALNEQFF. The CDR3, as DNA: TGTGCCAGCAGCGCTCTAGGCCGACAGGGGGCGCTCAATGAGCAGTTCTTC.